Shown below are 4 T cell receptor beta chains from a single sample sequenced in a study of blood T cell repertoires in COVID-19. The table came from immunoSEQ multiplex PCR; TCRdb's copy has only in-frame clones and leaves some out. The table shows about 200,000 clones, with roughly 82% occurring only once. Specimen: PBMCs or T cells enriched from blood (not recorded which). The receptors were sampled from a man aged 40-49 years who had recovered from COVID-19.

This clone is a singleton in its sample. The gene calls are TRBV7-9 and TRBJ2-3, with TRBD2 as a possible D gene (6 bases). Per germline, CDR1 SEHNR and CDR2 FQNEAQ (reference sequence). Trimming left V 5 bases short and J 4 bases short, with 10 bases between. The CDR3 is 13 amino acids. The CDR3 DNA sequence: TGTGCCAGCAGCCTCCGGGGGTCAGATACGCAGTATTTT. Translated, it gives CASSLRGSDTQYF.

The V gene is TRBV5-1, the J gene TRBJ2-1; 8 bases line up with TRBD2. This CDR3 has 16 amino acids. Germline V CDR1 and CDR2: SGHRS, YFSETQ. The J segment lost 4 bases and the V segment lost 0 bases, leaving 6 bases of the junction unmatched. The CDR3 sequence: CASSLAGGRMYNEQFF. DNA for the CDR3: TGCGCCAGCAGCTTGGCCGGCGGGAGGATGTACAATGAGCAGTTCTTC.

This clone has only a few counts. The J gene is TRBJ1-3, the V gene TRBV12-3 or TRBV12-4; 8 bases are a match to TRBD1. V gave up 4 bases and J gave up 5 bases; unmatched junction bases: 1. The CDR3 loop spans 13 amino acids. The CDR3: CASSSRGRNTIYF. The CDR3 DNA sequence: TGTGCCAGCAGTTCCAGGGGGCGAAACACCATATATTTT.

This clone occurred once. This chain uses TRBV4-3 with TRBJ1-1; possibly TRBD1 for D (5 bases). There are 14 residues in the CDR3. The germline gives CDR1 LGHNA, CDR2 YSLEER. V was cut by 3 bases and J by 1 base, with 9 bases left in between. The CDR3 region is CASSQDITNTEAFF. The DNA for the CDR3 is TGCGCCAGCAGCCAGGACATTACGAACACTGAAGCTTTCTTT.